This entry concerns a single T cell receptor (beta chain). The sample originates from a study of blood T cells in healthy people across ages. A second PCR of 7 to 11 cycles used a sample-barcoded 5' primer and a J-beta primer mix. MiXCR, run by TCRdb on the 5' RACE reads, gives a single entry per CDR3 protein. Of more than 700,000 distinct CDR3 sequences listed, approximately 55% are singletons. The V gene lost 3 bases and the J gene lost 5 bases, with 13 bases spanning the gap. This CDR3 spans 14 amino acids. CDR1 and CDR2 (germline): MNHNS, SASEGT. This clonotype was sampled from an elderly man in good health. The chain combines TRBV6-1 with TRBJ2-5; D not certain. Specimen: blood. In DNA form, the CDR3 reads TGTGCCAGCAGTGATAATTTCGGGTTGGAGACCCAGTACTTC. Protein sequence: CASSDNFGLETQYF.